This is a list of T cell receptor beta chains from one sample in a study of blood T cell repertoires in COVID-19. Using immunoSEQ multiplex PCR, the repertoire was profiled, and TCRdb retains in-frame clones only, with some absent. This sample has over 70,000 clones, with about 80% found just once. Material for sequencing was peripheral blood. These receptors were obtained from a man between 65 and 85 years old with acute or convalescent COVID-19. CDR3s include the opening cysteine and the closing phenylalanine or tryptophan. A D gene is named only where the DNA matches it firmly. The size entry is marked missing in some rows and otherwise reads once, few, many or a size class.

CDR3nt	CDR3aa	d_gene	v_gene	abundance	j_gene
TGTGCCAGCAGTCCACAGGGAATAGATGGCTACACCTTC	CASSPQGIDGYTF	-	TRBV3-1/TRBV3-2	-	TRBJ1-2
TGTGCCACCAGCAGAGATGGGGATAGCGGCAATTCCTACGAGCAGTACTTC	CATSRDGDSGNSYEQYF	-	TRBV15	once	TRBJ2-7
TGTGCCAGCAGTCCCGGGACAGGGAACAAAGAGACCCAGTACTTC	CASSPGTGNKETQYF	TRBD1	TRBV2	-	TRBJ2-5
TGTGCCAGTAGTCCACTTAACAGGGTAGAGCAGCCCCAGCATTTT	CASSPLNRVEQPQHF	-	TRBV19	-	TRBJ1-5
TGTGCCAGCTCACCCCTGTCTGTTGACACTGAAGCTTTCTTT	CASSPLSVDTEAFF	-	TRBV18	few	TRBJ1-1
TGTGCCAGCAGTTTATATCAGACTAGCGAGTCGAATGAGCAGTTCTTC	CASSLYQTSESNEQFF	TRBD2	TRBV27	-	TRBJ2-1
TGTGCCAGCGCGGAGTTCGGACAGGGGGAGACCCAGTACTTC	CASAEFGQGETQYF	TRBD1	TRBV9	-	TRBJ2-5
TGCGCCAGCAGTGAAGGGGGAACACCCGAAGCTTTCTTT	CASSEGGTPEAFF	-	TRBV10-1	-	TRBJ1-1
TGTGCCAGCAGCGGGACAGGAGATATGAACACCGGGGAGCTGTTTTTT	CASSGTGDMNTGELFF	TRBD1	TRBV2	-	TRBJ2-2
TGTGCCAGTAGTGCCGAACTTCAGGGGGCGCCCGGGGAGCTGTTTTTT	CASSAELQGAPGELFF	TRBD1	TRBV19	-	TRBJ2-2
TGCGCCAGCAGCTTTTTGGGGGAGGACTACGAGCAGTACTTC	CASSFLGEDYEQYF	-	TRBV5-1	few	TRBJ2-7
TGTGCCAGTAGAGACGGACAGATCAACACTGAAGCTTTCTTT	CASRDGQINTEAFF	-	TRBV19	few	TRBJ1-1
TGTGCCAGCCAAGACGGAAGAGGTGGCTACACCTTC	CASQDGRGGYTF	-	TRBV25-1	-	TRBJ1-2
TGTGCCAGCAGCAAGGGACATCCGGGGACTGAAGCTTTCTTT	CASSKGHPGTEAFF	-	TRBV21-1	-	TRBJ1-1
TGTGCCAGCAGCTTATCCGCGGCTAGTAATGAAAAACTGTTTTTT	CASSLSAASNEKLFF	-	TRBV5-4	-	TRBJ1-4
TGTGCCAGCAGTTTAGGAGGGGGCGTTAGTGACTATGGCTACACCTTC	CASSLGGGVSDYGYTF	TRBD1	TRBV28	-	TRBJ1-2
TGCGCCAGCAGCTCGGGAGACAGGGGGGAGACCCAGTACTTC	CASSSGDRGETQYF	TRBD1	TRBV5-1	few	TRBJ2-5
TGTGCCAGCAGTTTATTCTCAGGGGTAAACACGGAAGCTTTCTTT	CASSLFSGVNTEAFF	-	TRBV27	-	TRBJ1-1
TGTGCCTGGAGCCAAGGCGACAGAAATTCACCCCTCCACTTT	CAWSQGDRNSPLHF	-	TRBV30	-	TRBJ1-6
TGTGCTAGCAGCCGGGACACGAACACTGAAGCTTTCTTT	CASSRDTNTEAFF	-	TRBV7-7	-	TRBJ1-1
TGCGCCAGCAGTCGGGGGGGCGTAGAGACTAGCGGGAGGGACCTCTACGAGCAGTACTTC	CASSRGGVETSGRDLYEQYF	TRBD2	TRBV5-1	-	TRBJ2-7
TGTGCCAGCTCACCGGGCGGGGCGGTGACTGAAGCTTTCTTT	CASSPGGAVTEAFF	-	TRBV18	-	TRBJ1-1
TGTGCCAGCAGCTCAGGGAATCGAGCTGGAAACACCATATATTTT	CASSSGNRAGNTIYF	-	TRBV5-4	-	TRBJ1-3
TGTGCCAGCAGTGACGGGGGGACGTGGGCAGATACGCAGTATTTT	CASSDGGTWADTQYF	TRBD2	TRBV2	-	TRBJ2-3
TGTGCCAGCAGTTTATCGGGGGATAGGACAGGGGCGTACACCGGGGAGCTGTTTTTT	CASSLSGDRTGAYTGELFF	TRBD1	TRBV27	-	TRBJ2-2
TGTGCCAGCAGCTTAGCTCGGGGGGCCGGGGGTTACAATGAGCAGTTCTTC	CASSLARGAGGYNEQFF	-	TRBV7-9	-	TRBJ2-1
TGTGCCAGTAGTATCGCAGGGGCTCAGCCCCAGCATTTT	CASSIAGAQPQHF	-	TRBV19	-	TRBJ1-5
TGTGCCAGCAGCCTCGAGGGTACTAGCGTTCAAGAGACCCAGTACTTC	CASSLEGTSVQETQYF	TRBD2	TRBV3-1/TRBV3-2	-	TRBJ2-5
TGTGCCATCAGTGAAGGGGGGGACATTCAGTACTTC	CAISEGGDIQYF	-	TRBV10-3	-	TRBJ2-4
TGTGCCAGCAGCTCGGGGGGCTCGGGGACTGAAGCTTTCTTT	CASSSGGSGTEAFF	-	TRBV7-6	-	TRBJ1-1
TGCAGTGCTAGTATTCCAGTCTCGAACTATGGCTACACCTTC	CSASIPVSNYGYTF	-	TRBV20-1	few	TRBJ1-2
TGCGCCAGCAGCCAAGATTACGGAGGGCCCGGGGAGCTGTTTTTT	CASSQDYGGPGELFF	-	TRBV4-1	-	TRBJ2-2
TGTGCCAGCAGCCCTGGACAGGGCCACGAGCAGTACTTC	CASSPGQGHEQYF	TRBD1	TRBV28	few	TRBJ2-7
TGTGCCAGTAGCTACCGGACTGTCACAGATACGCAGTATTTT	CASSYRTVTDTQYF	-	TRBV19	-	TRBJ2-3
TGTGCCACCAGTGATCCGACAAGACCGAACACCGGGGAGCTGTTTTTT	CATSDPTRPNTGELFF	-	TRBV24-1	many	TRBJ2-2
TGTGCCAGCAGTCGGACAGATTTTGGGGGAGGCTACACCTTC	CASSRTDFGGGYTF	-	TRBV6-2/TRBV6-3	-	TRBJ1-2
TGTGCCAGCAGCTTAGCCCCTAGACAGGGACTCTACGAGCAGTACTTC	CASSLAPRQGLYEQYF	-	TRBV11-1	-	TRBJ2-7
TGCGCCAGCAGGGGACAGGCTCAACTCGAGGCTTTCTTT	CASRGQAQLEAFF	TRBD1	TRBV10-2	few	TRBJ1-1
TGTGCCACCAGTGATTCCAGTTGGCAGGCCCCCCGGGGAAATCAGCCCCAGCATTTT	CATSDSSWQAPRGNQPQHF	-	TRBV24-1	once	TRBJ1-5
TGTGCCAGCAGTTACCAAAACACTGAAGCTTTCTTT	CASSYQNTEAFF	-	TRBV6-5	-	TRBJ1-1
TGTGCCAGCAGTGAACTAGCGGGACTATCCTACGAGCAGTACTTC	CASSELAGLSYEQYF	TRBD2	TRBV25-1	once	TRBJ2-7
TGCGCCAGCAGCTTGGCGGGGAGCACTGAAGCTTTCTTT	CASSLAGSTEAFF	-	TRBV5-1	many	TRBJ1-1
TGTGCCAGCAGTGAAAGCAGGGGGAGTAGAACCGGGGAGCTGTTTTTT	CASSESRGSRTGELFF	TRBD1	TRBV25-1	few	TRBJ2-2
TGTGCCAGCAGTTATGTCGAGCGGGGAAACGAGCAGTACTTC	CASSYVERGNEQYF	TRBD2	TRBV6-2/TRBV6-3	-	TRBJ2-7
TGTGCCAGCCAGTCTGTGGCAGCTCGGGGAACTAATGAAAAACTGTTTTTT	CASQSVAARGTNEKLFF	-	TRBV2	-	TRBJ1-4